This TCR beta chain was identified in a study of beta chain features in type 1 diabetes. Germline CDR1 MNHNY, CDR2 SVGAGI (reference sequence). This CDR3 has 13 residues. Between the trimmed V and J ends, which lost 5 bases and 6 bases, there was a span of 12 bases. This clone was counted between two and nine times. Its antigen remains unknown. Sequenced material consisted of expressed TCRB transcripts (all of the isolated RNA was reverse transcribed). Measured with immunoSEQ multiplex PCR; TCRdb has only the in-frame clones, and not every one. The sample has under 400,000 clones; 15% to 20% are singletons. Study-wide findings and caveats: All four CD4+ subsets of Type 1 diabetes patients contained TCRB CDR3s that were moderately but significantly shorter.

The clonotype originates from a woman aged 18-35 years in good health. The chain uses TRBV6-6 and TRBJ2-3; no reliable D call. Sequenced sample: naive CD4+ T cells from blood. This CDR3 reads CASSPERRDTQYF. CDR3 DNA sequence: TGTGCCAGCAGTCCGGAGAGGCGGGATACGCAGTATTTT.